This TCR beta chain is drawn from a study of blood T cell repertoires in COVID-19. TCRdb keeps only in-frame clones here, not all; method: immunoSEQ multiplex PCR. The sample has 72,000 or so clones, over 70% seen once. The trim removed 6 bases at V and 8 bases at J, leaving 3 bases unmatched. Germline V gives CDR1 MNHEY, CDR2 SVGAGI. The CDR3 is 13 residues long. This rearrangement joins TRBV6-5 to TRBJ1-4; 10 positions agree with TRBD1. The receptor's source is a man aged 65 to 85 who had recovered from COVID-19. Sample: peripheral blood. CDR3 protein: CASSRDRGEKLFF. As DNA, the CDR3 is TGTGCCAGCAGCCGGGACAGGGGCGAAAAACTGTTTTTT.